The 3 T cell receptor beta chains reported below all come from one sample, sequenced in a study of blood T cell repertoires in COVID-19. TCRdb keeps only in-frame clones here, not all; method: immunoSEQ multiplex PCR. The sample has about 52,000 clones, roughly 87% seen once. The specimen was peripheral blood. The origin of the receptors is a human donor in a cohort sampled during active COVID-19.

The chain recombines TRBV30 with TRBJ2-7; D call uncertain. CDR1 GTSNPN and CDR2 SVGIG come from the germline V gene (reference sequence). The CDR3 is 13 amino acids. V lost 6 bases and J lost 2, with 14 bases in between. CDR3 in amino acids: CACSGDKPYEQYF. CDR3 sequence (DNA): TGTGCCTGTTCTGGTGACAAGCCCTACGAGCAGTACTTC. Full variable domain (rest looked up from reference TRBV30 and TRBJ2-7): SQTIHQWPATLVQPVGSPLSLECTVEGTSNPNLYWYRQAAGRGLQLLFYSVGIGQISSEVPQNLSASRPQDRQFILSSKKLLLSDSGFYLCACSGDKPYEQYFGPGTRLTVT.

This clone was seen only once. The V call is TRBV5-8, the J call TRBJ2-7, with TRBD2 matching over 9 bases. The CDR3 is made up of 18 amino acids. The ends lost 0 bases at V and 0 bases at J; junction bases unmatched: 10. Germline V gene lookup returns CDR1 SGHTS and CDR2 YDEGEE. The CDR3 nucleotides are TGTGCCAGCAGCTTGGGGGTGGGTCTAGCGGGATCCTCCTACGAGCAGTACTTC. It encodes CASSLGVGLAGSSYEQYF.

The V and J genes are TRBV5-1 and TRBJ2-1, with D maybe TRBD2 (5 bases). Germline-derived CDR1 and CDR2 are SGHRS and YFSETQ. The V end was cut by 4 bases, the J end by 9 bases, with 14 bases between. The CDR3 runs to 13 residues. CDR3 amino acids: CASSVGEGFEQFF. Written as DNA, the CDR3 is TGCGCCAGCAGCGTGGGAGAGGGCTTTGAGCAGTTCTTC.